Presented here are 28 T cell receptor beta chains from one specimen sequenced in a study of blood T cells in healthy people across ages. Then a second PCR, running roughly 7 to 11 cycles, was carried out with a sample-barcoded 5' primer and a J-beta primer mix. TCRdb reprocessed the 5' RACE reads with MiXCR, giving one entry per CDR3 protein. This table holds over 700,000 distinct CDR3 sequences, approximately 55% found once. The sample was blood. The receptors shown here come from a man at least 80 years old in good health.

The chain recombines TRBV29-1 with TRBJ2-7, with a possible D match to TRBD1 (6 bases). V shed 4 bases and J shed 0 bases, with 19 bases lying between them. Germline V gene sequence: CDR1 SQVTM, CDR2 ANQGSEA. CDR3 size: 16 residues. CDR3 DNA sequence: TGCAGCGTTGTCAGCCGATCAGGGGCACTCTCCTACGAGCAGTACTTC. It yields the protein CSVVSRSGALSYEQYF.

This chain connects TRBV9 to TRBJ1-1; possible D gene TRBD1, 6 bases. V gave up 4 bases and J gave up 1 base, with 17 bases separating them. The CDR3 length is 16 residues. CDR1 and CDR2 (germline): SGDLS, YYNGEE. The CDR3 bases are TGTGCCAGCAGCAACCACAGGGAATGGGCGAACACTGAAGCTTTCTTT. It translates to CASSNHREWANTEAFF.

The chain joins TRBV7-9 to TRBJ1-2; 7 bases are a match to TRBD1. Looked up from germline, CDR1 is SEHNR and CDR2 is FQNEAQ (reference sequence). Germline trimming cut 5 bases from V and 10 bases from J; bases unmatched to any gene: 13. This CDR3 spans 14 amino acids. DNA of the CDR3: TGTGCCAGCAGCCGAGACAGGGTCGGCAGTTCCTACACCTTC. The encoded protein is CASSRDRVGSSYTF.

The gene calls are TRBV5-1 and TRBJ1-1, with D unclear. With 2 bases removed from V and 1 base from J, the gap between germline ends came to 6 bases. This CDR3 comprises 13 residues. Germline V gives CDR1 SGHRS, CDR2 YFSETQ. The CDR3 sequence is CASSFTSNTEAFF. Here the CDR3 DNA reads TGCGCCAGCAGCTTTACATCGAACACTGAAGCTTTCTTT.

In its sample, this clonotype was seen a few times. This chain joins TRBV6-5 and TRBJ1-2; 7 bases line up with TRBD1. The germline V gene has CDR1 MNHEY and CDR2 SVGAGI. Germline trimming cut 8 bases from V and 4 bases from J; bases unmatched to any gene: 7. The CDR3 loop spans 13 amino acids. CDR3 residues: CASHGTEVYGYTF. The DNA of the CDR3 is TGTGCCAGCCACGGGACAGAGGTCTATGGCTACACCTTC.

V is TRBV2 and J is TRBJ1-5; D is undetermined. Deletions cut 6 bases from V and 2 bases from J, with 14 bases between. Germline CDR1 is SNHLY and CDR2 is FYNNEI. The CDR3 sequence is 15 residues long. CDR3: CASRASLRGNQPQHF. As DNA, the CDR3 is TGTGCCAGCAGGGCTTCCTTAAGAGGCAATCAGCCCCAGCATTTT. The full variable domain, rest sourced from reference TRBV2 and TRBJ1-5, is EPEVTQTPSHQVTQMGQEVILRCVPISNHLYFYWYRQILGQKVEFLVSFYNNEISEKSEIFDDQFSVERPDGSNFTLKIRSTKLEDSAMYFCASRASLRGNQPQHFGDGTRLSIL.

The chain links TRBV10-2 to TRBJ2-1; possibly TRBD1 or TRBD2 for D (5 bases each). Germline V gene data show CDR1 as WSHSY and CDR2 as SAAADI. The CDR3 loop spans 15 amino acids. Trimming cost V 6 bases and J 6 bases, with 18 bases left between them. This CDR3 reads CASSWGGEGVNEQFF. The CDR3 coding sequence is TGCGCCAGCAGCTGGGGCGGCGAGGGCGTCAATGAGCAGTTCTTC.

This chain joins TRBV9 and TRBJ2-3, with TRBD2 matching 13 bases. Germline loops: CDR1 SGDLS, CDR2 YYNGEE. This CDR3 contains 18 residues. J was trimmed by 5 bases and V by 2 bases; bases with no gene match: 11. CDR3 coding DNA: TGTGCCAGCAGCGTCGGGACTAGCGGGAAAGGTTCCCAAGATACGCAGTATTTT. Its translation is CASSVGTSGKGSQDTQYF.

V and J are TRBV6-5 and TRBJ2-1; 8 bases line up with TRBD1. V shed 4 bases and J 7 bases; nucleotides not matched to a gene: 6. The CDR3 length is 14 residues. Germline V gives CDR1 MNHEY, CDR2 SVGAGI. This CDR3 reads CASSFGTGRNEQFF. CDR3 coding DNA: TGTGCCAGCAGTTTCGGGACAGGCAGGAATGAGCAGTTCTTC.

The J gene is TRBJ2-4, the V gene TRBV5-1, with TRBD2 matching 11 bases. The CDR3 consists of 18 residues. The trim removed 0 bases at V and 13 bases at J, leaving 18 bases unmatched. The germline gives CDR1 SGHRS, CDR2 YFSETQ. This CDR3 reads CASSLGLAGGPVLGEQYF. The CDR3 bases are TGCGCCAGCAGCTTGGGTCTAGCGGGGGGCCCCGTTCTGGGGGAGCAGTACTTC.

The gene calls are TRBV5-1 and TRBJ1-5; possible D gene TRBD1, 6 bases. The CDR3 is made up of 15 amino acids. CDR1 and CDR2 (germline): SGHRS, YFSETQ. V lost 4 bases and J 3 bases, leaving 14 bases between the germline ends. Here the CDR3 reads CASSTDGQYNQPQHF. CDR3 DNA: TGCGCCAGCAGCACTGATGGACAGTACAATCAGCCCCAGCATTTT.

The genes are TRBV5-1 and TRBJ2-7, with TRBD1 matching over 8 bases. This CDR3 comprises 16 residues. Germline assignment: CDR1 SGHRS and CDR2 YFSETQ. V dropped 2 bases and J dropped 3; count of bases not matched to a gene: 10. The CDR3 region has the DNA TGCGCCAGCAGCTTCTCACCGACAGGGGACTTCTACGAGCAGTACTTC. As protein: CASSFSPTGDFYEQYF.

This CDR3 is CASSLLVAGTVLVEQYF. The DNA for the CDR3 is TGTGCCAGCAGCTTATTGGTTGCGGGAACCGTCCTGGTCGAGCAGTACTTC. V is TRBV7-2 and J is TRBJ2-7, with D possibly matching TRBD2 (6 bases). There are 17 residues in the CDR3. Germline-derived CDR1 and CDR2 are SGHTA and FQGNSA. V lost 2 bases, J lost 6 bases, and 23 bases lay in between.

The chain uses TRBV29-1 and TRBJ1-4, with D maybe TRBD1 (6 bases). The CDR3 is 16 residues long. Trimming removed 5 bases at V and 2 bases at J, with 18 bases between. The germline V gene encodes CDR1 SQVTM and CDR2 ANQGSEA. The CDR3 protein is CSVSGVGQHTNEKLFF. The CDR3 region has the DNA TGCAGCGTTTCCGGGGTCGGACAGCATACTAATGAAAAACTGTTTTTT.

This clonotype was seen a handful of times. This chain uses TRBV20-1 with TRBJ2-7; TRBD2 matches 7 bases. Germline V gene sequence: CDR1 DFQATT, CDR2 SNEGSKA (reference sequence). V gave up 0 bases and J gave up 3 bases; unmatched junction bases: 11. This CDR3 spans 16 amino acids. The CDR3 spells CSARDNRGSIVYEQYF. The CDR3 nucleotides are TGCAGTGCTAGAGATAATCGCGGGAGTATAGTCTACGAGCAGTACTTC.

With respect to this clonotype: A much bigger clone sits one base away, suggesting this may be a read error. The rearrangement joins TRBV7-2 to TRBJ2-1; a possible D gene is TRBD2 (5 bases). The CDR3 sequence is 15 residues long. The V gene lost 2 bases and the J gene lost 10 bases, with 18 bases spanning the gap. Germline V gene sequence: CDR1 SGHTA, CDR2 FQGNSA. The CDR3 loop is CASSLSHGTGVEQFF. The CDR3, as DNA: TGTGCCAGCAGCTTATCGCATGGAACCGGGGTGGAGCAGTTCTTC. The whole variable domain, filled in from reference TRBV7-2 and TRBJ2-1, reads GAGVSQSPSNKVTEKGKDVELRCDPISGHTALYWYRQSLGQGLEFLIYFQGNSAPDKSGLPSDRFSAERTGGSVSTLTIQRTQQEDSAVYLCASSLSHGTGVEQFFGPGTRLTVL.

V gene TRBV6-6 combines with J gene TRBJ2-7; perhaps TRBD2 as D (6 bases). The CDR3 sequence is 15 residues long. The V gene's germline CDR1 is MNHNY and CDR2 SVGAGI (reference sequence). Trimming stripped 5 bases from V and 0 bases from J, with 14 bases between. CDR3 nucleotides: TGTGCCAGCAGTACCCTGGGGAGGAGCTCCTACGAGCAGTACTTC. Translation: CASSTLGRSSYEQYF.

The V call is TRBV7-9, the J call TRBJ2-1, with D maybe TRBD1 (6 bases). V gave up 4 bases and J gave up 4 bases, with 11 bases separating them. Per germline, CDR1 SEHNR and CDR2 FQNEAQ (reference sequence). The CDR3 runs to 14 residues. The CDR3 loop reads CASSSDRGYNEQFF. In nucleotides, the CDR3 is TGTGCCAGCAGCTCGGACAGAGGATACAATGAGCAGTTCTTC.

This chain connects TRBV12-3 or TRBV12-4 to TRBJ2-7; D not resolved. The CDR3 loop spans 13 amino acids. Trimming pared 4 bases from V and 1 base from J, leaving 8 bases between. In DNA form, the CDR3 reads TGTGCCAGCAGTTCGACTGAATCCTACGAGCAGTACTTC. Its translation is CASSSTESYEQYF.

The chain has TRBV20-1 and TRBJ2-3, with D maybe TRBD2 (5 bases). Trimming stripped 4 bases from V and 2 bases from J, with 16 bases between. Germline CDR1 and CDR2: DFQATT and SNEGSKA (reference sequence). This CDR3 is built from 15 residues. Written as DNA, the CDR3 is TGCAGTGCTACACCCCCACGGGAATCCACAGATACGCAGTATTTT. Protein product: CSATPPRESTDTQYF.

This clonotype has at least ten counts. This chain links TRBV7-2 with TRBJ2-1; D not certain. The germline CDR1 and CDR2 sequences are SGHTA and FQGNSA. The ends were cut back, 1 base at V and 8 bases at J, with 6 bases in the middle. The CDR3 has 12 amino acids. The DNA of the CDR3 is TGTGCCAGCAGCTTAGGCGGTGATGAGCAGTTCTTC. This gives the protein CASSLGGDEQFF.

The V gene is TRBV25-1, the J gene TRBJ1-1; the D is unclear. Trimming cost V 0 bases and J 3 bases, with 5 bases left between them. Germline CDR1 MGHDK, CDR2 SYGVNS. This CDR3 spans 13 amino acids. The CDR3 DNA reads TGTGCCAGCAGTGAATATTCCTACACTGAAGCTTTCTTT. Its protein is CASSEYSYTEAFF. Using reference TRBV25-1 and TRBJ1-1 for the parts outside the CDR3, the full variable domain is EADIYQTPRYLVIGTGKKITLECSQTMGHDKMYWYQQDPGMELHLIHYSYGVNSTEKGDLSSESTVSRIRTEHFPLTLESARPSHTSQYLCASSEYSYTEAFFGQGTRLTVV.

The J gene is TRBJ2-5, the V gene TRBV25-1, with D unclear. The CDR3 is 12 residues long. The germline V gene has CDR1 MGHDK and CDR2 SYGVNS. V gave up 6 bases and J gave up 11 bases, with 16 bases separating them. The CDR3 DNA reads as TGTGCCAGCAGCCACGACTTGCGTGAGCAGTACTTC. Its translation is CASSHDLREQYF.

This clonotype was seen repeatedly, ten times or more. The chain has TRBV2 and TRBJ2-7; D call uncertain. Trimming took 3 bases from V and 3 from J, leaving 0 bases between them. The length of the CDR3 is 10 residues. The germline CDR1 and CDR2 sequences are SNHLY and FYNNEI. The CDR3 DNA is TGTGCCAGCAGTGACTACGAGCAGTACTTC. Translated, it gives CASSDYEQYF. Full variable domain (remainder filled in from reference TRBV2 and TRBJ2-7): EPEVTQTPSHQVTQMGQEVILRCVPISNHLYFYWYRQILGQKVEFLVSFYNNEISEKSEIFDDQFSVERPDGSNFTLKIRSTKLEDSAMYFCASSDYEQYFGPGTRLTVT.

The chain employs TRBV27 and TRBJ1-5, with D possibly TRBD1 on 6 matching bases. The CDR3 contains 15 residues. Germline V CDR1 and CDR2: MNHEY, SMNVEV (reference sequence). Trimming cost V 1 base and J 1 base, with 8 bases left between them. The CDR3 nucleotides read TGTGCCAGCAGTTTATACAGGGCGAGCAATCAGCCCCAGCATTTT. Its translation: CASSLYRASNQPQHF.

This clonotype was observed a few times. V usage is TRBV7-2 and J usage is TRBJ2-7, with a weak D call TRBD2 (6 bases). Germline CDR1 reads SGHTA; CDR2 reads FQGNSA. This CDR3 comprises 14 residues. V was pared by 3 bases and J by 2 bases, with 11 bases between. This CDR3 is CASSLEGDPYEQYF. The DNA for the CDR3 is TGTGCCAGCAGCTTGGAGGGCGACCCCTACGAGCAGTACTTC.

The chain has TRBV20-1 and TRBJ2-5; D may correspond to TRBD1 or TRBD2 (5 bases each). V lost 4 bases, J lost 11 bases, and 20 bases lay in between. CDR1 is DFQATT and CDR2 is SNEGSKA in the germline V gene (reference sequence). The CDR3 is made up of 13 amino acids. CDR3 residues: CSAKRGLNNEQYF. The CDR3 DNA is TGCAGTGCTAAACGGGGCCTTAACAATGAGCAGTACTTC.

The chain carries TRBV7-3 and TRBJ2-3; TRBD2 agrees at 8 bases. The V segment lost 5 bases and the J segment 4 bases; nucleotides outside the gene matches: 5. The CDR3 loop spans 14 amino acids. Germline V CDR1 and CDR2: SGHTA, FQGTGA. CDR3 nucleotides: TGTGCCAGCAGCCGCGGGGGGCCCGCAGATACGCAGTATTTT. It specifies CASSRGGPADTQYF.